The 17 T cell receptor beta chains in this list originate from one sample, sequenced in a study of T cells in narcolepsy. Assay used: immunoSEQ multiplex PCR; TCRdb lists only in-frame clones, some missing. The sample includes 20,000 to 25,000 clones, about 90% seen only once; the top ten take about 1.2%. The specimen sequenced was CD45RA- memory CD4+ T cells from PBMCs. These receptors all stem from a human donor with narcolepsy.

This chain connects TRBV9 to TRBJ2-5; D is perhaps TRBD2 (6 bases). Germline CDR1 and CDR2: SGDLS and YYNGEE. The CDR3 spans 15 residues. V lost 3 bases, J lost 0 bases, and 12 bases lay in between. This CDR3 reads CASSGGTVYQETQYF. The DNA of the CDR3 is TGTGCCAGCAGCGGCGGGACGGTGTACCAAGAGACCCAGTACTTC.

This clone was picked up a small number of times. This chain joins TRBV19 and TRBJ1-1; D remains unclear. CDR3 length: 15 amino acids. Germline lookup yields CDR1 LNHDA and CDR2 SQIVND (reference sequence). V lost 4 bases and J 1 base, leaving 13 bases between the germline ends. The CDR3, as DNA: TGTGCCAGTAGTACTTCCTTTAAGGGGAACACTGAAGCTTTCTTT. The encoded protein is CASSTSFKGNTEAFF.

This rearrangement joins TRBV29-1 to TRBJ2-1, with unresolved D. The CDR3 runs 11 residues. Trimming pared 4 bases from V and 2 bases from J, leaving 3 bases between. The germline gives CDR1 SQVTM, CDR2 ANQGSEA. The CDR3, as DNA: TGCAGCGTTGGCCCCTACAATGAGCAGTTCTTC. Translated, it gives CSVGPYNEQFF.

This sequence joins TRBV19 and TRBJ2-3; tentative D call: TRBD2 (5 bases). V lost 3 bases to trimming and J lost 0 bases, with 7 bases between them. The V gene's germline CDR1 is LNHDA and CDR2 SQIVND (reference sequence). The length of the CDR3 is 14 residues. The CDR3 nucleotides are TGTGCCAGTAGTATCGGACTCAGCACAGATACGCAGTATTTT. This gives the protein CASSIGLSTDTQYF.

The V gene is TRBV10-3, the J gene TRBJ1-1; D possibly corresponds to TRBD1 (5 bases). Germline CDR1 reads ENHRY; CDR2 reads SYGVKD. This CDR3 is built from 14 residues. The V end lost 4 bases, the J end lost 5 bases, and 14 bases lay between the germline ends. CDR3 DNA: TGTGCCATCAGTGGAAAGGAGGGGCGGACTGAAGCTTTCTTT. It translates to CAISGKEGRTEAFF.

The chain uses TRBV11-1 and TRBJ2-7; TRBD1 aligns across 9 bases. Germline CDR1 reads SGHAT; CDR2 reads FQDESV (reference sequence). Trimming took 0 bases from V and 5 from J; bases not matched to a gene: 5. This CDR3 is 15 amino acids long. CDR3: CASSLAGDRADEQYF. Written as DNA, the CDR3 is TGTGCCAGCAGCTTAGCGGGGGACAGGGCTGACGAGCAGTACTTC.

CDR3 nucleotides: TGTGCCAGCAGTGGAACAGGGGGCAATCAGCCCCAGCATTTT. Its protein product is CASSGTGGNQPQHF. J is TRBJ1-5 and V is TRBV6-1; 7 positions agree with TRBD1. The germline CDR1 and CDR2 sequences are MNHNS and SASEGT. V was clipped by 4 bases and J by 2 bases; unmatched bases: 2. The CDR3 is made up of 14 amino acids.

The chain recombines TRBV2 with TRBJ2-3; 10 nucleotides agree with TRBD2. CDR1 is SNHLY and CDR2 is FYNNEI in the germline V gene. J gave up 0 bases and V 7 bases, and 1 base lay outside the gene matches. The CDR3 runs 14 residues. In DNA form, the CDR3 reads TGTGCCAGCATACTAGCGGGGAGCACAGATACGCAGTATTTT. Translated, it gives CASILAGSTDTQYF.

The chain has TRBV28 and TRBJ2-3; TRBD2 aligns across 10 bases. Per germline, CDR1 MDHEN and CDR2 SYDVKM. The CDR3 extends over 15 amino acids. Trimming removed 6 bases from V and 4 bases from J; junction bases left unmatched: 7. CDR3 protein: CASRNSGRYADTQYF. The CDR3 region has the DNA TGTGCCAGCAGAAATAGCGGGAGGTATGCAGATACGCAGTATTTT.

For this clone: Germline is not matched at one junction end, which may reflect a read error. CDR3 region: CAGSSQGVDIQYF. In nucleotides, the CDR3 is TGTGCCGGCAGCTCACAGGGTGTGGACATTCAGTACTTC. The V gene is TRBV7-9, the J gene TRBJ2-4; perhaps TRBD1 as D (6 bases). The CDR3 has 13 amino acids. The germline V gene has CDR1 SEHNR and CDR2 FQNEAQ (reference sequence).

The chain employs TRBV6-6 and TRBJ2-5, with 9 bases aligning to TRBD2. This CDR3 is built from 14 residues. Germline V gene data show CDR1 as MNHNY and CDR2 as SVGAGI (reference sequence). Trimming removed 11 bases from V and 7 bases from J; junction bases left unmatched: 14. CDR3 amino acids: CASQLGGRGGTQYF. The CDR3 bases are TGTGCCTCGCAATTAGGCGGGAGGGGGGGGACCCAGTACTTC.

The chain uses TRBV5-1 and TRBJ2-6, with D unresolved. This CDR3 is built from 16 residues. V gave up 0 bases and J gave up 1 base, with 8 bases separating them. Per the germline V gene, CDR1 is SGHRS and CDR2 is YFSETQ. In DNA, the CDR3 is TGCGCCAGCAGCTTGGGAGGTTCGTCTGGGGCCAACGTCCTGACTTTC. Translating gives CASSLGGSSGANVLTF.

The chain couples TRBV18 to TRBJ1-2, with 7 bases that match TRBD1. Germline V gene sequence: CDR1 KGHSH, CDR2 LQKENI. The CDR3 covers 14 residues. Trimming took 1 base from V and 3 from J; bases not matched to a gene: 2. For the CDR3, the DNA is TGTGCCAGCTCACCACAGGGGGCGGACTATGGCTACACCTTC. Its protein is CASSPQGADYGYTF.

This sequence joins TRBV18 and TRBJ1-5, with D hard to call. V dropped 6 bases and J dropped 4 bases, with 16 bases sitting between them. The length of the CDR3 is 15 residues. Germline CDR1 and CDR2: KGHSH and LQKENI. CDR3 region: CASSLTDPGNQPQHF. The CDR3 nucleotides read TGTGCCAGCTCTTTGACCGACCCCGGGAATCAGCCCCAGCATTTT.

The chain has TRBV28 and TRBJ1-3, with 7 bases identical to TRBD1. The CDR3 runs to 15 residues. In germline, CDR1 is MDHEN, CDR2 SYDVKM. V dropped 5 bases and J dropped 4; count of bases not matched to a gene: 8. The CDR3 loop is CASSQGTARGNTIYF. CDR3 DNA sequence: TGTGCCAGCAGTCAAGGGACAGCTAGGGGAAACACCATATATTTT.

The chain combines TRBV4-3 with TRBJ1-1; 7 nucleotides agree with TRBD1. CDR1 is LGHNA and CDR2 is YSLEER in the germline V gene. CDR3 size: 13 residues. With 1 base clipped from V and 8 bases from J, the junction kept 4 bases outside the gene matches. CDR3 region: CASSQGRGLEAFF. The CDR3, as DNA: TGCGCCAGCAGCCAAGGGAGGGGGCTGGAAGCTTTCTTT.

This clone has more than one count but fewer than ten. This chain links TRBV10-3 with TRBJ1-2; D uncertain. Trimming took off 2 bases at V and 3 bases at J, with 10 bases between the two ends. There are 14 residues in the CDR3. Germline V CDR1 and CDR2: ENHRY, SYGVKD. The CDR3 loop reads CAISEHQAYYGYTF. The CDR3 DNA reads TGTGCCATCAGTGAGCATCAGGCCTACTATGGCTACACCTTC.